This passage covers 21 T cell receptor beta chains from one sample sequenced in a study of post-analysis software for immune sequencing data. These receptors lack a known antigen. Presence of unique molecular identifiers characterized the TCR beta cDNA libraries. TCRdb independently ran MiXCR on the PCR reads; one entry per CDR3 protein. The table includes 170,000 or so distinct CDR3 sequences, approximately 30% detected once. Notes on the study in general: The study found TRBV5-6, TRBV5-1 and TRBV20-1 among five TRBV segments more frequent in patients than controls.

Sequencing was performed on blood. The source of these receptors is a girl aged 5 to 17 with multiple sclerosis.

This clonotype was counted many times. CDR3 residues: CASSYSETQYF. The CDR3 bases are TGTGCCAGCAGTTACTCCGAGACCCAGTACTTC. The chain has TRBV6-5 and TRBJ2-5; D is undetermined. CDR3 length: 11 residues. Germline CDR1 is MNHEY and CDR2 is SVGAGI. The V end lost 0 bases, the J end lost 5 bases, and 1 base lay between the germline ends.

As for this clonotype: A much larger clone lies a single base off, so this may be a read error. This rearrangement joins TRBV4-1 to TRBJ2-3, with D hard to call. CDR3 size: 14 residues. The germline CDR1 and CDR2 sequences are MGHRA and YSYEKL. Trimming left V 0 bases short and J 4 bases short, with 8 bases between. DNA of the CDR3: TGCGCCAGCAGCCAAGACGGTGGGGCAGATACGCAGTATTTT. Its translation is CASSQDGGADTQYF.

This clonotype occurred once. A much larger clonotype is one base distant, so this may be a read error. This sequence joins TRBV29-1 and TRBJ2-1, with D perhaps matching TRBD1 (5 bases). V was pared by 8 bases and J by 10 bases, with 12 bases between. From germline, CDR1 is SQVTM and CDR2 ANQGSEA. This CDR3 contains 10 residues. The CDR3 sequence is CSNRSYEQFF. CDR3 DNA: TGCAGCAACAGGTCCTACGAGCAGTTCTTC.

The V and J genes are TRBV11-2 and TRBJ2-5; TRBD1 agrees at 9 bases. V shed 6 bases, J shed 11 bases, and the junction held 13 bases outside the gene matches. The CDR3 totals 14 residues. Germline CDR1 SGHAT, CDR2 FQNNGV. CDR3 sequence reads: CASSFGTGNGEQYF. The CDR3, as DNA: TGTGCCAGCAGTTTCGGGACAGGGAATGGGGAGCAGTACTTC.

The V gene is TRBV20-1, the J gene TRBJ1-1; D not resolved. This CDR3 has 13 amino acids. With 4 bases removed from V and 8 bases from J, the gap between germline ends came to 17 bases. Germline CDR1 and CDR2: DFQATT and SNEGSKA (reference sequence). CDR3 sequence (DNA): TGCAGTGCTAAGCCCTCCCCGGGCGCCGAAGCTTTCTTT. It codes for CSAKPSPGAEAFF.

In its sample, this clonotype was seen many times. V gene TRBV6-1 combines with J gene TRBJ2-1; D uncertain. Germline-derived CDR1 and CDR2 are MNHNS and SASEGT. V dropped 5 bases and J dropped 10 bases, with 15 bases sitting between them. CDR3 length: 13 residues. The CDR3 DNA sequence: TGTGCCAGCAGTATCCTTAGTTTGTACGAGCAGTTCTTC. Translation: CASSILSLYEQFF.

This clonotype was detected many times. The chain links TRBV27 to TRBJ2-7; D is undetermined. Germline V gene data show CDR1 as MNHEY and CDR2 as SMNVEV (reference sequence). The CDR3 spans 11 residues. V was clipped by 9 bases and J by 0 bases, with 6 bases between them. The chain's CDR3 is CARSSSYEQYF. The DNA for the CDR3 is TGTGCCAGGAGCAGCTCCTACGAGCAGTACTTC.

The chain recombines TRBV2 with TRBJ1-5; unclear D gene. Trimming stripped 8 bases from V and 5 bases from J, with 13 bases between. From germline, CDR1 is SNHLY and CDR2 FYNNEI. This CDR3 region has 13 residues. The CDR3 nucleotides read TGTGCCAGCCGCCGGATAGGCGATCAGCCCCAGCATTTT. Its protein product is CASRRIGDQPQHF.

On this clonotype: This may stem from a read error, because a much larger clone lies one nucleotide away. This chain connects TRBV11-2 to TRBJ2-7, with 9 nucleotides matching TRBD2. The ends lost 5 bases at V and 3 bases at J; junction bases unmatched: 14. There are 17 residues in the CDR3. The germline V gene encodes CDR1 SGHAT and CDR2 FQNNGV. The CDR3 nucleotides are TGTGCCAGCAGCCCAGCTGGGGTAGCGGGAGTGAGCTACGAGCAGTACTTC. This translates into CASSPAGVAGVSYEQYF.

V and J are TRBV9 and TRBJ2-1; D ambiguous. Trimming took 0 bases from V and 4 from J, leaving 8 bases between them. CDR3 size: 14 residues. Germline assignment: CDR1 SGDLS and CDR2 YYNGEE. CDR3 protein: CASSVEQRYNEQFF. The CDR3 coding sequence is TGTGCCAGCAGCGTAGAGCAGAGGTACAATGAGCAGTTCTTC. Using reference TRBV9 and TRBJ2-1 for the parts outside the CDR3, the full variable domain is DSGVTQTPKHLITATGQRVTLRCSPRSGDLSVYWYQQSLDQGLQFLIQYYNGEERAKGNILERFSAQQFPDLHSELNLSSLELGDSALYFCASSVEQRYNEQFFGPGTRLTVL.

Remarks on this clonotype: In this CDR3 the conserved last residue, phenylalanine or tryptophan, is missing, so a read error is likely. As DNA, the CDR3 is TGCGCCAGCAGCTTAGACAGGGCCAATGAGCAGTTCTAC. The encoded protein is CASSLDRANEQFY. The rearrangement joins TRBV5-1 to TRBJ2-1; TRBD1 matches at 7 bases. The CDR3 consists of 13 residues. Germline V lookup: CDR1 SGHRS, CDR2 YFSETQ. Trimming at V came to 2 bases and at J to 6 bases, leaving 2 bases not matched to a gene.

The genes are TRBV12-3 or TRBV12-4 and TRBJ2-7; weak D call: TRBD2 (5 bases). The CDR3 covers 14 residues. V gave up 6 bases and J gave up 5 bases, with 17 bases separating them. This CDR3 reads CASSWASTGNEQYF. CDR3 nucleotides: TGTGCCAGCAGCTGGGCTAGCACGGGCAACGAGCAGTACTTC.

This clonotype was observed many times. CDR3 bases: TGTGCCAGCAGCCCATGGGACAGGAACTATGGCTACACCTTC. It codes for CASSPWDRNYGYTF. This chain connects TRBV3-1 to TRBJ1-2, with TRBD1 matching over 8 bases. Germline lookup yields CDR1 LGHDT and CDR2 YNNKEL (reference sequence). The trim removed 4 bases at V and 2 bases at J, leaving 3 bases unmatched. This CDR3 contains 14 residues.

In this sample, this clonotype turned up many times. The J gene is TRBJ2-3, the V gene TRBV4-1, with D perhaps TRBD2 (5 bases). Germline V CDR1 and CDR2: MGHRA, YSYEKL. CDR3 size: 15 residues. Trimming took off 4 bases at V and 0 bases at J, with 11 bases between the two ends. The CDR3 coding sequence is TGCGCCAGCAGCCCGCTGAGCGGTAGCACAGATACGCAGTATTTT. Protein sequence: CASSPLSGSTDTQYF.

This clonotype has a handful of counts. V and J are TRBV7-2 and TRBJ2-2, with 9 bases lining up with TRBD2. This CDR3 is 14 amino acids long. The ends lost 4 bases at V and 7 bases at J; junction bases unmatched: 4. The germline gives CDR1 SGHTA, CDR2 FQGNSA. CDR3 sequence reads: CASSSGLAVGELFF. CDR3 in DNA: TGTGCCAGCAGCTCGGGACTAGCCGTCGGGGAGCTGTTTTTT.

In this sample, this clonotype turned up many times. The rearrangement uses TRBV20-1 and TRBJ2-1, with TRBD2 matching over 12 bases. The length of the CDR3 is 17 residues. Germline loops: CDR1 DFQATT, CDR2 SNEGSKA (reference sequence). The V segment lost 6 bases and the J segment 4 bases; nucleotides outside the gene matches: 13. The CDR3 is CSATIPSGRARYNEQFF. The CDR3, as DNA: TGCAGTGCCACCATCCCTAGCGGGAGGGCGAGATACAATGAGCAGTTCTTC.

About this clonotype: This may stem from a read error, because a much larger clone lies one nucleotide away. This chain connects TRBV20-1 to TRBJ2-5; 13 bases are shared with TRBD2. This CDR3 has 14 residues. Germline loops: CDR1 DFQATT, CDR2 SNEGSKA (reference sequence). V was clipped by 5 bases and J by 11 bases; unmatched bases: 11. In DNA form, the CDR3 reads TGCAGTGCTTACGGGACTAGCGGGACCAATGAGCAGTACTTC. Translated, it gives CSAYGTSGTNEQYF.

CDR3 sequence (DNA): TGTGCCAGCAGTTTATTCGGGGGAGTGAGCACAGATACGCAGTATTTT. It encodes CASSLFGGVSTDTQYF. The chain couples TRBV28 to TRBJ2-3, with D possibly matching TRBD2 (6 bases). The CDR3 loop spans 16 amino acids. Germline V gene data show CDR1 as MDHEN and CDR2 as SYDVKM. Trimming cost V 1 base and J 0 bases, with 11 bases left between them.

This clonotype was counted many times. The chain carries TRBV15 and TRBJ1-2; D may be TRBD1 (5 bases). The ends were cut back, 4 bases at V and 11 bases at J, with 20 bases in the middle. The CDR3 runs 14 residues. Germline-derived CDR1 and CDR2 are LNHNV and YYDKDF (reference sequence). CDR3 amino acids: CATSTNMGGIPYTF. DNA for the CDR3: TGTGCCACCAGCACGAACATGGGGGGGATCCCATACACCTTC.

For this clonotype: Since a much larger clone is just one base distant, this may be a read error. V usage is TRBV7-9 and J usage is TRBJ2-7, with TRBD1 identical over 8 bases. The CDR3 runs 16 residues. V trimming: 4 bases; J trimming: 2 bases; junction bases outside the gene matches: 10. Germline lookup yields CDR1 SEHNR and CDR2 FQNEAQ (reference sequence). CDR3 in amino acids: CASSSGPGQDPYEQYF. The CDR3 nucleotides read TGTGCCAGCAGCTCAGGTCCGGGACAGGACCCCTACGAGCAGTACTTC.

Concerning this clonotype itself: Likely a read error: the CDR3 ends without its conserved phenylalanine or tryptophan. This sequence joins TRBV7-3 and TRBJ2-1; TRBD2 aligns across 9 bases. V shed 4 bases, J shed 8 bases, and the junction held 15 bases outside the gene matches. Germline loops: CDR1 SGHTA, CDR2 FQGTGA. The CDR3 is 17 residues long. Here the CDR3 DNA reads TGTGCCAGCAGCTCCCGGCCGGGACTAGCAGTTAACGATGAGCAGTTCTTA. Protein product: CASSSRPGLAVNDEQFL.